The 6 T cell receptor beta chains reported below all come from one sample, sequenced in a study of blood T cells in healthy people across ages. With a J-beta primer mix and a sample-barcoded 5' primer, a second PCR ran about 7 to 12 cycles. MiXCR, applied by TCRdb to the 5' RACE reads, yields one record per CDR3 protein. The sample consists of about 810,000 distinct CDR3 sequences, roughly 40% of them appearing once. Source material: blood. The receptors were sampled from a man between 18 and 29 years old in good health.

This clonotype was recorded only once. This sequence joins TRBV7-2 and TRBJ2-7; 8 bases map to TRBD1. CDR1 SGHTA and CDR2 FQGNSA come from the germline V gene. This CDR3 has 14 residues. V shed 1 base, J shed 12 bases, and the junction held 11 bases outside the gene matches. The CDR3 DNA reads as TGTGCCAGCAGCTTAGGTATTTCGGGGACAGGTTGGTACTTC. Its translation: CASSLGISGTGWYF. Looking up the rest from reference TRBV7-2 and TRBJ2-7 gives the full variable domain: GAGVSQSPSNKVTEKGKDVELRCDPISGHTALYWYRQSLGQGLEFLIYFQGNSAPDKSGLPSDRFSAERTGGSVSTLTIQRTQQEDSAVYLCASSLGISGTGWYFGPGTRLTVT.

This chain joins TRBV6-1 and TRBJ1-5; D unresolved. This CDR3 has 18 amino acids. Trimming took off 4 bases at V and 0 bases at J, with 19 bases between the two ends. The germline V gene encodes CDR1 MNHNS and CDR2 SASEGT. CDR3 amino acids: CASSAPAGIPYSNQPQHF. The CDR3 DNA sequence: TGTGCCAGCAGTGCCCCAGCGGGGATCCCCTATAGCAATCAGCCCCAGCATTTT.

There are a few counts of this clonotype. A read error may be the cause here, since a much bigger clone is one base away. This chain links TRBV12-3 or TRBV12-4 with TRBJ2-5; perhaps TRBD2 as D (6 bases). V lost 5 bases to trimming and J lost 5 bases, with 15 bases between them. This CDR3 has 14 residues. CDR3 loop: CASSVTSSTETQYF. CDR3 sequence (DNA): TGTGCCAGCAGTGTAACTAGCTCTACGGAGACCCAGTACTTC.

This chain uses TRBV7-9 with TRBJ2-7, with a tentative D call TRBD1 (8 bases). Deletions cut 4 bases from V and 5 bases from J, with 24 bases between. The germline gives CDR1 SEHNR, CDR2 FQNEAQ (reference sequence). The CDR3 sequence is 17 residues long. CDR3 nucleotides: TGTGCCAGCAGCTCCATTGACTCACAGGGGGGGCTTCACGAGCAGTACTTC. Translation: CASSSIDSQGGLHEQYF.

The CDR3 DNA reads as TGCAGTGCTAAGACAGGGGGCAGTGAAAAACTGTTTTTT. It specifies CSAKTGGSEKLFF. The chain uses TRBV20-1 and TRBJ1-4, with 10 bases identical to TRBD1. V was pared by 4 bases and J by 7 bases, with 3 bases of the junction left unmatched. This CDR3 has 13 amino acids. Germline V lookup: CDR1 DFQATT, CDR2 SNEGSKA (reference sequence).

The chain employs TRBV7-2 and TRBJ2-1, with D possibly being TRBD1 (6 bases). The germline gives CDR1 SGHTA, CDR2 FQGNSA. Trimming cost V 2 bases and J 4 bases, with 15 bases left between them. This CDR3 region has 16 residues. The CDR3 spells CASSLTQGTSYNEQFF. For the CDR3, the DNA is TGTGCCAGCAGCTTAACCCAGGGGACCTCTTACAATGAGCAGTTCTTC.